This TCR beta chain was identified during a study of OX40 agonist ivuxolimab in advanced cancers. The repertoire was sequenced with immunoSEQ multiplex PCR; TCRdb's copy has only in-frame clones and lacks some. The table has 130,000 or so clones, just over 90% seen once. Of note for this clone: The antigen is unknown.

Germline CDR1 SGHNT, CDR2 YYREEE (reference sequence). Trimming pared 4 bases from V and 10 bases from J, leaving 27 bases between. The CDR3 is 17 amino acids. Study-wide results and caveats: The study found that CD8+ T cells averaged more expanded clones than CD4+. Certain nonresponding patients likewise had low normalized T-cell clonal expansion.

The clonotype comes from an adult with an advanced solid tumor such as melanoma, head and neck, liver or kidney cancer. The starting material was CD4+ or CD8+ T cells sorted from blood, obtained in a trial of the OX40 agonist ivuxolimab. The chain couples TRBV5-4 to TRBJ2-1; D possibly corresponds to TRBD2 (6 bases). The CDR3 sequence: CASSPEPLAPERGEQFF. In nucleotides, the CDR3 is TGTGCCAGCAGCCCCGAGCCACTAGCCCCCGAGAGAGGCGAGCAGTTCTTC.